The 5 T cell receptor beta chains presented below share a single source sample, sequenced in a study of T cell responses to AZD1222 COVID-19 vaccine. Here immunoSEQ multiplex PCR was the method, and the copy in TCRdb shows in-frame clones only, minus some. The data contain about 150,000 clones, 90% of them singletons. Sample: peripheral blood, taken on day 0 of AZD1222 vaccination. These receptors came from an adult in good health.

The sample holds one count of this clone. The chain combines TRBV3-1 (or the pseudogene TRBV3-2) with TRBJ2-7; no reliable D call. V was pared by 0 bases and J by 3 bases, with 18 bases between. The CDR3 runs to 17 residues. CDR1 and CDR2 from the germline V gene are LGHDT and YNNKEL (reference sequence). The CDR3 DNA is TGTGCCAGCAGCCAAGATGGAAGGGTGCACCTGGGCTACGAGCAGTACTTC. Amino acid sequence: CASSQDGRVHLGYEQYF.

The chain recombines TRBV19 with TRBJ2-1, with 7 bases fitting TRBD2. Germline values: CDR1 LNHDA, CDR2 SQIVND (reference sequence). V gave up 6 bases and J gave up 0 bases; unmatched junction bases: 5. The CDR3 is 15 amino acids. The CDR3 nucleotides are TGTGCCAGTAGGCTAGCGGTTAACTCCTACAATGAGCAGTTCTTC. Protein product: CASRLAVNSYNEQFF.

The chain couples TRBV24-1 to TRBJ2-7; TRBD1 agrees at 9 bases. Trimming removed 5 bases from V and 3 bases from J; junction bases left unmatched: 7. Germline-derived CDR1 and CDR2 are KGHDR and SFDVKD. The CDR3 extends over 15 amino acids. CDR3 DNA: TGTGCCACCAGTGCTCCGAGGGACAGGGTCTACGAGCAGTACTTC. Amino acid sequence: CATSAPRDRVYEQYF.

This clone was seen just once. This chain uses TRBV12-3 or TRBV12-4 with TRBJ2-3, with a possible D match to TRBD1 (6 bases). V was shortened by 6 bases and J by 1 base, with 8 bases between the two germline ends. The CDR3 sequence is 13 residues long. The CDR3 bases are TGTGCCAGCAGATCAGGGGGCACAGATACGCAGTATTTT. Its translation: CASRSGGTDTQYF.

This chain links TRBV18 with TRBJ1-1; D is unclear. Germline V CDR1 and CDR2: KGHSH, LQKENI. V was cut by 10 bases and J by 1 base, with 13 bases left in between. The CDR3 is 13 amino acids. The CDR3, as DNA: TGTGCCACCCACCCACAGAGGAACACTGAAGCTTTCTTT. Its protein product is CATHPQRNTEAFF.